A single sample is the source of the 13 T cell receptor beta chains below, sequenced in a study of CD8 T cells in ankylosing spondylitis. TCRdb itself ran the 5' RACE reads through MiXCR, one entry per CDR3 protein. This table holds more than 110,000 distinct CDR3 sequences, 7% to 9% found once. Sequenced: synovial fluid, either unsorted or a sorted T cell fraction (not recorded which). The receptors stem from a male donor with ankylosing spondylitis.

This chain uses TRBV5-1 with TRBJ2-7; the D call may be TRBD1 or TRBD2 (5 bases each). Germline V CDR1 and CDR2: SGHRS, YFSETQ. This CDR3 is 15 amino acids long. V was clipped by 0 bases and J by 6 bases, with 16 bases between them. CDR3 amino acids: CASSLDGTQSPEQYF. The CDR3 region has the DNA TGCGCCAGCAGCTTGGATGGGACCCAAAGCCCCGAGCAGTACTTC.

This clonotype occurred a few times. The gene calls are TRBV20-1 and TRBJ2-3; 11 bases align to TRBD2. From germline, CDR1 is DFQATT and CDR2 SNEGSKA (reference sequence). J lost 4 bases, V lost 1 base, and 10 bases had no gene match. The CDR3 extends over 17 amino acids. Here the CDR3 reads CSARGASGRLSADTQYF. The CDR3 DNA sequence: TGCAGTGCTAGAGGGGCTAGCGGGAGGCTCTCCGCAGATACGCAGTATTTT.

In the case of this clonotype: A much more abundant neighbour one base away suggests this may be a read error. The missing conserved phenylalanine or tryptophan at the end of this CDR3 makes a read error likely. CDR3 sequence (DNA): TGTGCCAGCAGCCTAAATAGCGGGGGGCCTTACAATGAGCAGTTCATC. Translation gives CASSLNSGGPYNEQFI. The chain links TRBV2 to TRBJ2-1; 10 bases line up with TRBD2. The CDR3 has 16 amino acids. The V gene's germline CDR1 is SNHLY and CDR2 FYNNEI. Trimming at V came to 6 bases and at J to 4 bases, leaving 9 bases not matched to a gene.

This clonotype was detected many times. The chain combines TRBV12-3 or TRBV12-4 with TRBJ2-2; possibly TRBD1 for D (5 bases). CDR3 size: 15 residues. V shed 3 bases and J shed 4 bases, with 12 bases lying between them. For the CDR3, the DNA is TGTGCCAGCAGTTTGGTGGGGCGGAGCACCGGGGAGCTGTTTTTT. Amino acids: CASSLVGRSTGELFF.

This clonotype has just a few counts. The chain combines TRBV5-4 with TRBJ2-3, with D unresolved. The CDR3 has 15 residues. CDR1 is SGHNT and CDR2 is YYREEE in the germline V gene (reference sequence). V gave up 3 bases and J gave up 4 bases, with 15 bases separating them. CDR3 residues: CASSSVPLSADTQYF. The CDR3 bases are TGTGCCAGCAGCTCAGTCCCCCTCTCGGCAGATACGCAGTATTTT.

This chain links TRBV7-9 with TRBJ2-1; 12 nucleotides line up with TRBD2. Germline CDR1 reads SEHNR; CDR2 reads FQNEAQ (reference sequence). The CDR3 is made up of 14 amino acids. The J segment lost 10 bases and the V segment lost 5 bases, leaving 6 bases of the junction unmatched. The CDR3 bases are TGTGCCAGCAGCCAAGGACTAGCGGGGTCAGAGCAGTTCTTC. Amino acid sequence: CASSQGLAGSEQFF.

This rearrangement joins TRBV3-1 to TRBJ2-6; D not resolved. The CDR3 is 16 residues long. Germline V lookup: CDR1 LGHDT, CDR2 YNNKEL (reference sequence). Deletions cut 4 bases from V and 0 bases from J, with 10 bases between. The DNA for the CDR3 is TGTGCCAGCAGCCCCTTACCCGTCTCTGGGGCCAACGTCCTGACTTTC. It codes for CASSPLPVSGANVLTF.

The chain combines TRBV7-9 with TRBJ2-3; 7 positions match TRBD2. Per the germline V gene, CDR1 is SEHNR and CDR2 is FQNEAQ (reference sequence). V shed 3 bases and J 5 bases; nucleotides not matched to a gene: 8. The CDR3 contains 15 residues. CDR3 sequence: CASSFSGRGIDTQYF. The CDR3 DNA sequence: TGTGCCAGCAGCTTTTCGGGGCGGGGGATAGATACGCAGTATTTT.

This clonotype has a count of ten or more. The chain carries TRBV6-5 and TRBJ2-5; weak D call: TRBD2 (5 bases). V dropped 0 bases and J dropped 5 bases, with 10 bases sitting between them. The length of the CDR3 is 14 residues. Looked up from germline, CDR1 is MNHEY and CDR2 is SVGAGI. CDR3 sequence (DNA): TGTGCCAGCAGTTACTCGAACGGGGAGGAGACCCAGTACTTC. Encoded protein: CASSYSNGEETQYF.

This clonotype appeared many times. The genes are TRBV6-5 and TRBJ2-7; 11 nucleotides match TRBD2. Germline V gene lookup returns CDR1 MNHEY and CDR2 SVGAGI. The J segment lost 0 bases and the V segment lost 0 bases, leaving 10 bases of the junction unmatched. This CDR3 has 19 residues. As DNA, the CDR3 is TGTGCCAGCAGTTACTCACTTCTAGCGGGGGGCCGCTACTCCTACGAGCAGTACTTC. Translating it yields CASSYSLLAGGRYSYEQYF.

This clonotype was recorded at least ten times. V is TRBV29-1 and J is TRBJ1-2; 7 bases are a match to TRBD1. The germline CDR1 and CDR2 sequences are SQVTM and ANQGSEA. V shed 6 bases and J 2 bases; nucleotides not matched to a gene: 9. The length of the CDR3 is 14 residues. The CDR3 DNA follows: TGCAGCGTCCCAAGGGCAGGGGGAAACTATGGCTACACCTTC. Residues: CSVPRAGGNYGYTF.

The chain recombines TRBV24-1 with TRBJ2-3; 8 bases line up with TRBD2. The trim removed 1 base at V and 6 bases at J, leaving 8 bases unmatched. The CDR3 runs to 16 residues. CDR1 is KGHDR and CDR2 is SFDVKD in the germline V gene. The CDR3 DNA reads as TGTGCCACCAGTGATTTAGGTAGCGGGACGGCGGATACGCAGTATTTT. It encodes CATSDLGSGTADTQYF.

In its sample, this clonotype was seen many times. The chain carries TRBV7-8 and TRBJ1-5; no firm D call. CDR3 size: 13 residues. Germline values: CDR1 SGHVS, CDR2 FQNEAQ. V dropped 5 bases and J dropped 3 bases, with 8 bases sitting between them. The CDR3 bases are TGTGCCAGCAGCGGGGAGCACAATCAGCCCCAGCATTTT. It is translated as CASSGEHNQPQHF.